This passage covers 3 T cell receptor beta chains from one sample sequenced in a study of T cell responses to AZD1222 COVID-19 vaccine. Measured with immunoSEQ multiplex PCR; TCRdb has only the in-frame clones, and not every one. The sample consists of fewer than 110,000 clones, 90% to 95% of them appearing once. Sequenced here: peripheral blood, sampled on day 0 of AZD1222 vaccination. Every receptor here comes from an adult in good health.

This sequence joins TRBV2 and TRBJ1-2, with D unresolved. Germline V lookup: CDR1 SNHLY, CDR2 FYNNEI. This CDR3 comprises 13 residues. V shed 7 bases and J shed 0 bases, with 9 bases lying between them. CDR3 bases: TGTGCCAGCACCCTAGGACCTAACTATGGCTACACCTTC. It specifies CASTLGPNYGYTF.

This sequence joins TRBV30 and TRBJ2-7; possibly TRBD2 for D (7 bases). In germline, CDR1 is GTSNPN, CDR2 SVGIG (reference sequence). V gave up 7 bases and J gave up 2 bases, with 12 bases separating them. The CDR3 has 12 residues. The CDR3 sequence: CASRGAPYEQYF. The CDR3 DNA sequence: TGTGCCTCCCGGGGGGCTCCCTACGAGCAGTACTTC.

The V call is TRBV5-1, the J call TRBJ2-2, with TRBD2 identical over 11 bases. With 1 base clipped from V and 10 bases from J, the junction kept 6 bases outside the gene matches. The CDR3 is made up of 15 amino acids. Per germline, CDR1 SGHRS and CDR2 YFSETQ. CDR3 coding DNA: TGCGCCAGCAGCTTGAGTAGCGGGAGGGCCGAGGAGCTGTTTTTT. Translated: CASSLSSGRAEELFF. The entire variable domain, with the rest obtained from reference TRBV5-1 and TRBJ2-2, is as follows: KAGVTQTPRYLIKTRGQQVTLSCSPISGHRSVSWYQQTPGQGLQFLFEYFSETQRNKGNFPGRFSGRQFSNSRSEMNVSTLELGDSALYLCASSLSSGRAEELFFGEGSRLTVL.